This T cell receptor (beta chain) was sequenced for a study of cytomegalovirus exposure and HLA in healthy donors. Whole-study findings and limits: One variant, a missense change in DCLRE1C, was linked in a later analysis to TCR beta V- and J-gene trimming. What TCR beta sequences reportedly achieved was accurate prediction of HLA-A and HLA-B alleles in most subjects. A cluster of highly shared sequence variants was likely a sequencing artifact.

A remark on this clone: As yet, its antigen is unknown.

The study ran its PCR with 60 Vbeta and 13 Jbeta primers. Data came from immunoSEQ multiplex PCR; TCRdb stores just in-frame clones and leaves some out. This sample carries 150,000 to 200,000 clones, approximately 72% of them seen once, and the ten largest clones take more than 2.5%. The sequencing sample was made of PBMCs. The TCR originated in a female donor in good health and CMV-seronegative.

Here the CDR3 DNA reads TGTGCCAGCAGCCCGGGGACACGGGATGGGACCCAGTACTTC. This encodes CASSPGTRDGTQYF. The chain is built from TRBV11-3 and TRBJ2-5; D is perhaps TRBD1 (6 bases). Germline V lookup: CDR1 SGHNT, CDR2 YENEEA. The CDR3 is made up of 14 amino acids. V was shortened by 5 bases and J by 7 bases, with 17 bases between the two germline ends.